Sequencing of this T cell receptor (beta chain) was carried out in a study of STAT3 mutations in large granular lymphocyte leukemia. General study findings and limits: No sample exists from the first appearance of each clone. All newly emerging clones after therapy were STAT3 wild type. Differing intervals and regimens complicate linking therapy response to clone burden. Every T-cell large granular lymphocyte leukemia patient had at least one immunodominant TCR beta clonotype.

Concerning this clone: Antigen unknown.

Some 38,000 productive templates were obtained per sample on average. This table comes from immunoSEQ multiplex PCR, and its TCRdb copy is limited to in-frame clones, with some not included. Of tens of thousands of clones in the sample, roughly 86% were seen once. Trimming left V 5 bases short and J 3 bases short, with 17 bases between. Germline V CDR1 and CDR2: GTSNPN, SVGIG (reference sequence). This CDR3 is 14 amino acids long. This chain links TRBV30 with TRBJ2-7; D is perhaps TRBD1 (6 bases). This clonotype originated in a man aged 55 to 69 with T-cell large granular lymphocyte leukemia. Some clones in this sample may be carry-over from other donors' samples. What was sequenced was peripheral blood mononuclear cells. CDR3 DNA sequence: TGTGCCTGGGGAAGGTCAGGACAGCTCTACGAGCAGTACTTC. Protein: CAWGRSGQLYEQYF.